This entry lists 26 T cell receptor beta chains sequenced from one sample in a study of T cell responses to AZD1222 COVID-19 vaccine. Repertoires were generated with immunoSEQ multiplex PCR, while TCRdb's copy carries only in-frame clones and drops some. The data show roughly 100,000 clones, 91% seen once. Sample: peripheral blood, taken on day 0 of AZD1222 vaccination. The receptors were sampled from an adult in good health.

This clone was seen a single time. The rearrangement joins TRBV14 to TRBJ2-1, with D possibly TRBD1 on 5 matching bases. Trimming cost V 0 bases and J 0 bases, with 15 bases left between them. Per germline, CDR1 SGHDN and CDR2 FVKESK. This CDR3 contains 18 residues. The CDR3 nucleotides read TGTGCCAGCAGCCAAGATGGGGCCGTTCTTAGCTCCTACAATGAGCAGTTCTTC. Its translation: CASSQDGAVLSSYNEQFF.

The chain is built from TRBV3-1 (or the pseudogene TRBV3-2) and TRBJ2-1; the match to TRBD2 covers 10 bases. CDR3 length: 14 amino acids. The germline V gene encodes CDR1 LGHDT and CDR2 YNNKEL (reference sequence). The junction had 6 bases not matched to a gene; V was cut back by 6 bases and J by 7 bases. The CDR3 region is CASSLGLARNEQFF. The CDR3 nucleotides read TGTGCCAGCAGTCTGGGACTAGCGAGGAATGAGCAGTTCTTC.

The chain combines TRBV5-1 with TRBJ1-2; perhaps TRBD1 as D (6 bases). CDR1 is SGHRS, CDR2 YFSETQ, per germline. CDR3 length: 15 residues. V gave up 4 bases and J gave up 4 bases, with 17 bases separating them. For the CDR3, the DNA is TGCGCCAGCAGCGGTGTAGGGGGGGAACGCTATGGCTACACCTTC. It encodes CASSGVGGERYGYTF.

CDR3 protein: CASSSRQGAREQYF. The CDR3 region has the DNA TGTGCCAGCAGCTCTCGACAGGGGGCGCGCGAGCAGTACTTC. The genes are TRBV7-2 and TRBJ2-7; 10 positions match TRBD1. V was clipped by 4 bases and J by 6 bases; unmatched bases: 6. Germline V gene lookup returns CDR1 SGHTA and CDR2 FQGNSA. The CDR3 runs 14 residues.

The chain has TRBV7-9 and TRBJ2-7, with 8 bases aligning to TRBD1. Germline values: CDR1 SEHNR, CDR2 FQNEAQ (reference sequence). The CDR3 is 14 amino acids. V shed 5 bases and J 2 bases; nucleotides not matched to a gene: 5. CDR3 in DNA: TGTGCCAGCAGCCCTGGGGACAGGACCTACGAGCAGTACTTC. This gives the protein CASSPGDRTYEQYF.

In DNA form, the CDR3 reads TGTGCCAGCAGCTCTAGGGGGATGAGGACTAGCGGAAAAAAAACCTACAATGAGCAGTTCTTC. Translating it yields CASSSRGMRTSGKKTYNEQFF. The V gene is TRBV7-6, the J gene TRBJ2-1, with 10 bases aligning to TRBD2. The V gene end was trimmed by 4 bases and the J gene end by 2 bases; junction bases not matched to a gene: 20. The germline gives CDR1 SGHVS, CDR2 FNYEAQ. The CDR3 consists of 21 residues.

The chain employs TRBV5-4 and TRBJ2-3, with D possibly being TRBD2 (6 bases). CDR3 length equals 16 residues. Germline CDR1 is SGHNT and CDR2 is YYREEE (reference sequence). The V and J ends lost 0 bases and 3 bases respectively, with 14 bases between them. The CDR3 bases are TGTGCCAGCAGCTTGGATTTGGGACTTTCAACAGATACGCAGTATTTT. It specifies CASSLDLGLSTDTQYF.

The chain's CDR3 is CASSKEGGEQYF. In DNA, the CDR3 is TGTGCCAGTAGTAAGGAGGGGGGCGAGCAGTACTTC. The chain carries TRBV19 and TRBJ2-7; either TRBD1 or TRBD2 may fit D (6 bases each). Germline CDR1 is LNHDA and CDR2 is SQIVND (reference sequence). The CDR3 is 12 residues long. Trimming shortened V by 4 bases and J by 6 bases, and 10 bases separated the two germline ends.

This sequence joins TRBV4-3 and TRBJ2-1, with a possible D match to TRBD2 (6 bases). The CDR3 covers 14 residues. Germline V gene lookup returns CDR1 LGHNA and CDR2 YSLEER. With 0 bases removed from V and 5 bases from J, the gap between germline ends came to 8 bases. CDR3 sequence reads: CASSQEEGHNEQFF. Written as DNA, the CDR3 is TGCGCCAGCAGCCAAGAGGAGGGCCACAATGAGCAGTTCTTC.

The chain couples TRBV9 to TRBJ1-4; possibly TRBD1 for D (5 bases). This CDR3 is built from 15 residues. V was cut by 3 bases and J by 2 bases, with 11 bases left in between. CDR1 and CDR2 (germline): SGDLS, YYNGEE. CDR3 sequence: CASSDMGGTNEKLFF. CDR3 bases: TGTGCCAGCAGCGATATGGGGGGGACTAATGAAAAACTGTTTTTT.

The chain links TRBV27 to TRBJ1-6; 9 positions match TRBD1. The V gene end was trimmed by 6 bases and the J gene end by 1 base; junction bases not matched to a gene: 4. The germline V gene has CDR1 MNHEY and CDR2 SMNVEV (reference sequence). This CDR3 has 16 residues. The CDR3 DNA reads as TGTGCCAGCAGGCTGACAGGGGGATCCTATAATTCACCCCTCCACTTT. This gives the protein CASRLTGGSYNSPLHF.

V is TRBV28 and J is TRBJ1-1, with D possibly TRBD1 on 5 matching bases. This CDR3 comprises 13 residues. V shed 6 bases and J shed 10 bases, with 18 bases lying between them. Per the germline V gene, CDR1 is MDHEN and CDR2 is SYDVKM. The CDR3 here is CASSPLSAGGAFF. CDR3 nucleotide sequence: TGTGCCAGCAGCCCCCTATCGGCCGGGGGAGCTTTCTTT.

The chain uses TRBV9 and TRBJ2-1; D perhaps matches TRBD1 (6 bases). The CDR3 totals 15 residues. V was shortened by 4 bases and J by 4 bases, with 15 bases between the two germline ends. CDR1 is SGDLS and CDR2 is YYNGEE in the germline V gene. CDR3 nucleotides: TGTGCCAGCAGCCCCAGGGACACGTCTTACAATGAGCAGTTCTTC. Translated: CASSPRDTSYNEQFF.

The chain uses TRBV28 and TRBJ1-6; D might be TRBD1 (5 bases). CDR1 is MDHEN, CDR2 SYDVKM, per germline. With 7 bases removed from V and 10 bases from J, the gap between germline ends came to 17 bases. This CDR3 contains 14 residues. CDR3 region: CASTRFGGNSPLHF. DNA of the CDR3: TGTGCCAGCACCCGCTTCGGGGGTAACTCACCCCTCCACTTT.

The CDR3 reads CASSSRRRGETPTEAFF. CDR3 in DNA: TGTGCCAGCAGCTCTCGACGCAGGGGCGAAACCCCCACTGAAGCTTTCTTT. J is TRBJ1-1 and V is TRBV7-9, with D perhaps matching TRBD1 (6 bases). Trimming stripped 4 bases from V and 4 bases from J, with 22 bases between. Germline lookup yields CDR1 SEHNR and CDR2 FQNEAQ (reference sequence). CDR3 size: 17 residues. The complete variable domain, with remaining parts taken from reference TRBV7-9 and TRBJ1-1, reads DTGVSQNPRHKITKRGQNVTFRCDPISEHNRLYWYRQTLGQGPEFLTYFQNEAQLEKSRLLSDRFSAERPKGSFSTLEIQRTEQGDSAMYLCASSSRRRGETPTEAFFGQGTRLTVV.

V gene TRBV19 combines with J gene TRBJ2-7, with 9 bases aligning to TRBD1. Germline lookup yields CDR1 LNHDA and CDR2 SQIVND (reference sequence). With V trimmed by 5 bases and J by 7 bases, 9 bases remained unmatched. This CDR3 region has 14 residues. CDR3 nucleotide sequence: TGTGCCAGTAGTCCCTGGACAGGGGAAGGGGAGCAGTACTTC. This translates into CASSPWTGEGEQYF.

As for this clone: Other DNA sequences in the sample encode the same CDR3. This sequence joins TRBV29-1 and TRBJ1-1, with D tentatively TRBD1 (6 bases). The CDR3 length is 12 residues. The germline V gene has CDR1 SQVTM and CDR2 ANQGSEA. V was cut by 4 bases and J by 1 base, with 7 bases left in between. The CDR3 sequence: CSVGRGNTEAFF. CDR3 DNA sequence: TGCAGCGTTGGCAGGGGGAACACTGAAGCTTTCTTT.

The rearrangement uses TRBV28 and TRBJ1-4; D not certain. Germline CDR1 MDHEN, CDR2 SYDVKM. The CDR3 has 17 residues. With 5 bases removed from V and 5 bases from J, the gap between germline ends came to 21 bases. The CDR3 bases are TGTGCCAGCAGTGATTGGACGGAGGCAACTATCAATGAAAAACTGTTTTTT. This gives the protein CASSDWTEATINEKLFF.

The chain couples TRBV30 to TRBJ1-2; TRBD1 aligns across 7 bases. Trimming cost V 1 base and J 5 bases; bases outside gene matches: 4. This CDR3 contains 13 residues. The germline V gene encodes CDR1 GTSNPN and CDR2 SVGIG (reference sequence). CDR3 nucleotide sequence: TGTGCCTGGAGTGCCCTCAGGGGGTATGGCTACACCTTC. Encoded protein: CAWSALRGYGYTF. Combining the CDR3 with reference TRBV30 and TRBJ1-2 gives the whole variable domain SQTIHQWPATLVQPVGSPLSLECTVEGTSNPNLYWYRQAAGRGLQLLFYSVGIGQISSEVPQNLSASRPQDRQFILSSKKLLLSDSGFYLCAWSALRGYGYTFGSGTRLTVV.

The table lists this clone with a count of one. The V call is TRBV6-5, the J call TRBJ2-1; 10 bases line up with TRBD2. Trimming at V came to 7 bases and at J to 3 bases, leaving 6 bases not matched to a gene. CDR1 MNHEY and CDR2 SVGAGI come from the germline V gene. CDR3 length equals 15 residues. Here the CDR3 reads CASKIAGGHYNEQFF. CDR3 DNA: TGTGCCAGCAAAATAGCGGGAGGCCACTACAATGAGCAGTTCTTC.

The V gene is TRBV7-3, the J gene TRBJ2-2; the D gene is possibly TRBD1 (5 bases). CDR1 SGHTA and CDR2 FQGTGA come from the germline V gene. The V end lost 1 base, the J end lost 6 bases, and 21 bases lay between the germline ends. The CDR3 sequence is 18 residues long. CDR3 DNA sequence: TGTGCCAGCAGCTTAATTTCTGGGCGGCAGGGAAGTCCCGGGGAGCTGTTTTTT. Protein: CASSLISGRQGSPGELFF.

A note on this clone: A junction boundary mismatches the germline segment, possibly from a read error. CDR3 nucleotide sequence: TGTGCCAGCAGCTTCGGGAACGCTGAAGCTTTCTTT. This translates into CASSFGNAEAFF. The chain carries TRBV5-4 and TRBJ1-1; D is unclear. The germline V gene has CDR1 SGHNT and CDR2 YYREEE (reference sequence). The CDR3 runs 12 residues.

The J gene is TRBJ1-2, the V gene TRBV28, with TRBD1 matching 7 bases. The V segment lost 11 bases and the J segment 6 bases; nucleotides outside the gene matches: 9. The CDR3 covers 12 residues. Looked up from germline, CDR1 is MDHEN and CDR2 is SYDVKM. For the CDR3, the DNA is TGTGCCGCTACCGGGACAGCCGATGGCTACACCTTC. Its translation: CAATGTADGYTF.

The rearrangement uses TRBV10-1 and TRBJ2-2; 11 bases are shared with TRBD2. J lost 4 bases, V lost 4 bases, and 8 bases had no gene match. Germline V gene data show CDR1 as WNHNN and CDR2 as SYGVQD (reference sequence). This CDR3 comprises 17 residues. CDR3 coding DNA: TGCGCCAGCAGTGCCTCCTGGACTAGCGGGTCCACCGGGGAGCTGTTTTTT. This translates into CASSASWTSGSTGELFF.

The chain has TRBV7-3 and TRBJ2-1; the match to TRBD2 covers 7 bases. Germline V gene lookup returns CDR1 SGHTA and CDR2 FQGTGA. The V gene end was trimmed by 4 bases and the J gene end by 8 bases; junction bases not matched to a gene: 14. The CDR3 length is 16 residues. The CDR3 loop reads CASSSYSTSPGDEQFF. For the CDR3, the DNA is TGTGCCAGCAGCTCCTACTCGACTAGCCCGGGCGATGAGCAGTTCTTC. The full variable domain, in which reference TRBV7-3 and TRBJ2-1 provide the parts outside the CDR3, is GAGVSQTPSNKVTEKGKYVELRCDPISGHTALYWYRQSLGQGPEFLIYFQGTGAADDSGLPNDRFFAVRPEGSVSTLKIQRTERGDSAVYLCASSSYSTSPGDEQFFGPGTRLTVL.

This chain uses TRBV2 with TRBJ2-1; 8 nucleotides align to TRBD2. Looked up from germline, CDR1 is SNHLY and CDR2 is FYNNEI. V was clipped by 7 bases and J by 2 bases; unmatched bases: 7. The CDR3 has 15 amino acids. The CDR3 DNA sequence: TGTGCCAGCACCAATCTAGCGGGCCCCTACAATGAGCAGTTCTTC. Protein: CASTNLAGPYNEQFF.